The present entry profiles one TCR beta chain with its context. Its antigen is currently unknown. This sample stems from a study of cytomegalovirus exposure and HLA in healthy donors. Study-wide results and caveats: A list of 150 or so TCR beta chains associated with cytomegalovirus was given.

Germline V CDR1 and CDR2: SGHAT, FQNNGV. The CDR3 consists of 15 residues. V lost 3 bases, J lost 3 bases, and 14 bases lay in between. Only in-frame clones appear in the TCRdb table, and some are missing; sequencing was by immunoSEQ multiplex PCR. The sample includes about 220,000 clones, around four fifths of them seen just once. The sequencing input was PBMCs. The origin of this receptor is a woman in her 30s in good health and CMV-seropositive. The genes are TRBV11-2 and TRBJ1-1, with TRBD1 as a possible D gene (5 bases). The CDR3 region has the DNA TGTGCCAGCAGCTTGGGATCCGGGGCAGACACTGAAGCTTTCTTT. Its protein is CASSLGSGADTEAFF. Full variable domain (missing parts from reference TRBV11-2 and TRBJ1-1): EAGVAQSPRYKIIEKRQSVAFWCNPISGHATLYWYQQILGQGPKLLIQFQNNGVVDDSQLPKDRFSAERLKGVDSTLKIQPAKLEDSAVYLCASSLGSGADTEAFFGQGTRLTVV.